Shown below are 4 T cell receptor beta chains from a single sample sequenced in a study of Ad26.COV2.S vaccination and SARS-CoV-2 variants. Using immunoSEQ multiplex PCR, the repertoire was profiled, and TCRdb retains in-frame clones only, with some absent. The table lists fewer than 400,000 clones, approximately 86% of them singletons. Treatment described: some 19 received Ad26.COV2.S at low or high dose, single or two shots; five or six received placebo; per-sample allocation not given. Sampling happened 63 days after the first vaccine or placebo injection. Material: peripheral blood, obtained in a trial of Ad26.COV2.S vaccine versus placebo. The source of these receptors is a person aged 18-65 years who received the Ad26.COV2.S COVID-19 vaccine or a placebo.

The chain couples TRBV12-3 or TRBV12-4 to TRBJ2-1; possibly TRBD2 for D (5 bases). The V and J ends lost 5 bases and 14 bases respectively, with 16 bases between them. This CDR3 is built from 12 residues. This CDR3 reads CASSPRQEGKFF. The CDR3 DNA follows: TGTGCCAGCAGTCCGCGGCAAGAGGGAAAGTTCTTC.

This sequence joins TRBV29-1 and TRBJ2-7; 8 bases map to TRBD1. This CDR3 comprises 14 residues. The germline CDR1 and CDR2 sequences are SQVTM and ANQGSEA. V lost 5 bases to trimming and J lost 0 bases; unmatched junction nucleotides: 6. CDR3 amino acids: CSVLGGQDSYEQYF. CDR3 DNA: TGCAGCGTTTTAGGGGGACAGGACTCCTACGAGCAGTACTTC.

The chain is built from TRBV30 and TRBJ1-6, with D possibly being TRBD1 (6 bases). Germline CDR1 is GTSNPN and CDR2 is SVGIG (reference sequence). The CDR3 sequence is 14 residues long. Trimming removed 5 bases at V and 11 bases at J, with 19 bases between. The CDR3 protein is CAWSTQGRTTPLHF. Written as DNA, the CDR3 is TGTGCCTGGTCGACCCAGGGGAGGACCACACCCCTCCACTTT. Full variable domain (remainder filled in from reference TRBV30 and TRBJ1-6): SQTIHQWPATLVQPVGSPLSLECTVEGTSNPNLYWYRQAAGRGLQLLFYSVGIGQISSEVPQNLSASRPQDRQFILSSKKLLLSDSGFYLCAWSTQGRTTPLHFGNGTRLTVT.

This clone was detected only a few times. The gene calls are TRBV5-8 and TRBJ2-7; 11 nucleotides align to TRBD1. V lost 5 bases to trimming and J lost 1 base; unmatched junction nucleotides: 14. Germline V gene sequence: CDR1 SGHTS, CDR2 YDEGEE. The CDR3 is 18 residues long. CDR3: CASRATDRGPSISYEQYF. The CDR3 DNA follows: TGTGCCAGCAGAGCGACGGACAGGGGGCCTTCAATTTCCTACGAGCAGTACTTC.